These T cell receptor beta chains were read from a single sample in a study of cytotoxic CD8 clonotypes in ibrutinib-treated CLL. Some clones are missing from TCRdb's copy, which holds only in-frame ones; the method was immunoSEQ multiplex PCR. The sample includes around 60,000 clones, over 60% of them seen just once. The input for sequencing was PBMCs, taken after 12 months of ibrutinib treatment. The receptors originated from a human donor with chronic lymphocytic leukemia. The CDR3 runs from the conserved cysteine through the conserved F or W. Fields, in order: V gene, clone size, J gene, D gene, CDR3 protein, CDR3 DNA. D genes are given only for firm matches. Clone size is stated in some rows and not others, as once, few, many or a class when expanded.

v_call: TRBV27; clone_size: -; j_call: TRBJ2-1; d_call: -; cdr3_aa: CASIVVPGWHEQFF; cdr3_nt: TGTGCCAGCATCGTCGTGCCGGGATGGCATGAGCAGTTCTTC
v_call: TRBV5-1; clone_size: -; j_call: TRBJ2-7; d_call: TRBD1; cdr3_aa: CASSGQGYEQYF; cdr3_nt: TGCGCCAGCTCGGGACAGGGCTACGAGCAGTACTTC
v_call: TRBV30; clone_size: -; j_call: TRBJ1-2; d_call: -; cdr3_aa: CAWSVPNRGGYTF; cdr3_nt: TGTGCCTGGAGTGTACCTAACCGAGGGGGCTACACCTTC
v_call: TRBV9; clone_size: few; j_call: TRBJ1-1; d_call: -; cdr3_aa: CASTRVNTEAFF; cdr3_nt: TGTGCCAGCACCCGGGTGAACACTGAAGCTTTCTTT
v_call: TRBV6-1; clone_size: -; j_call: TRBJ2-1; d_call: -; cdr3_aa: CASSAGQKQYEQFF; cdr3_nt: TGTGCCAGCAGCGCGGGTCAGAAGCAGTATGAGCAGTTCTTC
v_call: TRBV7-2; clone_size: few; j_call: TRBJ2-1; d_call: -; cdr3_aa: CASSRGWDEQFF; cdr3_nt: TGTGCCAGCAGCCGTGGCTGGGATGAGCAGTTCTTC
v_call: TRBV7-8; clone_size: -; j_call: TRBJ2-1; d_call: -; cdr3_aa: CASSLEVFSYNEQFF; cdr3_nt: TGTGCCAGCAGCTTAGAGGTGTTCTCCTACAATGAGCAGTTCTTC
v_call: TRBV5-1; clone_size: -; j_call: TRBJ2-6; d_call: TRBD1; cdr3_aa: CASSFEYGRQGIGANVLTF; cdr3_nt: TGCGCCAGCAGCTTCGAGTATGGGCGACAGGGGATTGGGGCCAACGTCCTGACTTTC
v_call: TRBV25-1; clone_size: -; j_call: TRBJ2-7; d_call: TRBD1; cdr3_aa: CASSEHTGGTYEQYF; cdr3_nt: TGTGCCAGCAGTGAACATACAGGGGGTACCTACGAGCAGTACTTC
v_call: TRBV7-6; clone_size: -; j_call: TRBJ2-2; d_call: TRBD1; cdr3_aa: CASSSVLLQGAGTGELFF; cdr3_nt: TGTGCCAGCAGTTCTGTCCTCCTTCAGGGGGCCGGCACCGGGGAGCTGTTTTTT
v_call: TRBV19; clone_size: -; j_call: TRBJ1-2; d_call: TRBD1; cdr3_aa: CASSAPGQGDYGYTF; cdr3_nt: TGTGCCAGTAGTGCACCGGGACAGGGGGACTATGGCTACACCTTC
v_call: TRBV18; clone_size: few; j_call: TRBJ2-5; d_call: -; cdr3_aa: CASSPPSAGETQYF; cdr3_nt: TGTGCCAGCTCACCCCCCTCTGCCGGAGAGACCCAGTACTTC
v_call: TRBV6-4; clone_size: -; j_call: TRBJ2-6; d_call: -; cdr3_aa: CASSESRAGANVLTF; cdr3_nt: TGTGCCAGCAGTGAGAGTAGGGCTGGGGCCAACGTCCTGACTTTC
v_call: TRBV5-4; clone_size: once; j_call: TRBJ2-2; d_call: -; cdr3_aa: CASSPATHSPIGELFF; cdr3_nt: TGTGCCAGCAGCCCGGCAACCCATTCCCCCATCGGGGAGCTGTTTTTT
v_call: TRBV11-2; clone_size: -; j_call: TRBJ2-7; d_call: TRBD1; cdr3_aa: CASSPDRASSYEQYF; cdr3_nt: TGTGCCAGCAGCCCGGACAGGGCGTCCTCCTACGAGCAGTACTTC
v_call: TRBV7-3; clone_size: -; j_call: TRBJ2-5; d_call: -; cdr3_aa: CASSLTEVQTQYF; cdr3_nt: TGTGCCAGCAGCTTAACGGAAGTGCAGACCCAGTACTTC
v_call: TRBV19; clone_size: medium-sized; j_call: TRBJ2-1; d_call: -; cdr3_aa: CASSIGGEAYNEQFF; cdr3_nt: TGTGCCAGTAGTATCGGAGGGGAGGCCTACAATGAGCAGTTCTTC
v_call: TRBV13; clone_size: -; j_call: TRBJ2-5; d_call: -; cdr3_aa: CASSYGGGAGQTQYF; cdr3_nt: TGTGCCAGCAGTTACGGAGGGGGGGCTGGGCAGACCCAGTACTTC
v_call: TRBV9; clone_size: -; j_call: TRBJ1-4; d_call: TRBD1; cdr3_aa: CASSQTGTNEKLFF; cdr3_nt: TGTGCCAGCAGCCAGACAGGGACTAATGAAAAACTGTTTTTT
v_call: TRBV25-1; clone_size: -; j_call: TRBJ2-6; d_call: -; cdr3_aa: CASGSSGANVLTF; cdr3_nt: TGTGCCAGCGGGAGCTCTGGGGCCAACGTCCTGACTTTC
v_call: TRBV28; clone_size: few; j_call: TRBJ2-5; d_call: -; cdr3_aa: CASSRDRNQETQYF; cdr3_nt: TGTGCCAGCAGTCGAGACAGGAACCAAGAGACCCAGTACTTC
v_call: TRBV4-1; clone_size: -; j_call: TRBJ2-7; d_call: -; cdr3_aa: CASSQVARQGSSYEQYF; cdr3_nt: TGCGCCAGCAGCCAAGTCGCCCGTCAGGGGAGCTCCTACGAGCAGTACTTC
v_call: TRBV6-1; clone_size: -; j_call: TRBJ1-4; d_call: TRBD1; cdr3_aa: CASNRDRVNEKLFF; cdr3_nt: TGTGCCAGCAACCGGGACAGGGTCAATGAAAAACTGTTTTTT
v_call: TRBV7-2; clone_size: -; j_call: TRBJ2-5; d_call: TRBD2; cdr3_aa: CASSLGTSGRASGETQYF; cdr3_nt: TGTGCCAGCAGCTTAGGAACTAGCGGGAGGGCATCCGGGGAGACCCAGTACTTC
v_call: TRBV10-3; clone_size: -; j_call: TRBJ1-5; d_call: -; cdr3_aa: CAISESLDRSNQPQHF; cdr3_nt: TGTGCCATCAGTGAGTCCTTGGACCGTAGCAATCAGCCCCAGCATTTT
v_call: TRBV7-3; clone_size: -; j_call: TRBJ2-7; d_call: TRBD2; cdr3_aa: CASSLVGTSGNDEQYF; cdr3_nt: TGTGCCAGCAGCTTAGTTGGGACTAGCGGGAACGACGAGCAGTACTTC